This entry is about one TCR beta chain. TCRdb keeps only in-frame clones here, not all; method: immunoSEQ multiplex PCR. Here the sample spans 300,000 to 400,000 clones, about nine tenths being singletons. Individuals aged about 18 to 90 years were recruited from about two dozen US areas. Each recovered donor of Cohort 3 presented with two negative PCRs, clearance, or symptom resolution. This sample was taken from a study of blood T cell repertoires in COVID-19. Study summary: Nucleic acid was either cDNA or gDNA, and it came from T cells, B-cell-depleted T cells, or PBMCs.

CDR1 is SEHNR and CDR2 is FQNEAQ in the germline V gene (reference sequence). CDR3 length: 14 amino acids. J was trimmed by 5 bases and V by 4 bases; bases with no gene match: 5. The chain has TRBV7-9 and TRBJ1-5; 7 positions agree with TRBD1. The sequenced material came from PBMCs or T cells enriched from blood (not recorded which). The sequence was collected from a man aged 55 to 69 who had recovered from COVID-19. CDR3 sequence: CASSSGTVDQPQHF. As DNA, the CDR3 is TGTGCCAGCAGCTCCGGGACAGTCGATCAGCCCCAGCATTTT.